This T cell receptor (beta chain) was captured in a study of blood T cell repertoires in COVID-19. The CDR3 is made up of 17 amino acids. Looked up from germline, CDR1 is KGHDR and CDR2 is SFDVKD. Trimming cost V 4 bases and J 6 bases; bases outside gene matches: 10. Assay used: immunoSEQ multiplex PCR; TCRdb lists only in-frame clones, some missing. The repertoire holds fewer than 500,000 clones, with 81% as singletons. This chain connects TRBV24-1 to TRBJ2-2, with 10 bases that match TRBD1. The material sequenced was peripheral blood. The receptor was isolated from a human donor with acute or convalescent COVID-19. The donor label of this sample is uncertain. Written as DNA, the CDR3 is TGTGCCACCAGTGACTCTCGGACAGGGGGGCGGTCCGGGGAGCTGTTTTTT. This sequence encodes CATSDSRTGGRSGELFF.